A selection of T cell receptor beta chains follows, all from one sample in a study of vaccination effects on CD4 cells after COVID-19. No cognate antigen is known for these TCRs. Some clones are missing from TCRdb's copy, which holds only in-frame ones; the method was immunoSEQ multiplex PCR. The sample includes about 16,000 clones, about two thirds of them seen just once. The material was CD4+ T cells from PBMCs cultured with SARS-CoV-2 spike peptides, obtained after COVID-19 vaccination. The receptor source for this set is a human donor who received a COVID-19 vaccine. The CDR3 runs from the conserved cysteine through the conserved F or W. The D gene is left open where the match is weak. The size of a clone is reported for some rows only, either as once, few or many, or as a class for expanded clones.

V gene: TRBV6-2/TRBV6-3
D gene: -
clone size: -
J gene: TRBJ1-1
CDR3 protein: CASSYAEGTEAFF
CDR3 DNA: TGTGCCAGCAGTTACGCGGAGGGCACTGAAGCTTTCTTT

V gene: TRBV19
D gene: -
clone size: -
J gene: TRBJ1-2
CDR3 protein: CASRGAVNYGYTF
CDR3 DNA: TGTGCCAGTAGAGGGGCGGTCAACTATGGCTACACCTTC

V gene: TRBV3-1/TRBV3-2
D gene: -
clone size: -
J gene: TRBJ2-6
CDR3 protein: CASTPDPISVSGANVLTF
CDR3 DNA: TGTGCCAGCACCCCGGACCCAATTAGCGTTTCTGGGGCCAACGTCCTGACTTTC

V gene: TRBV2
D gene: -
clone size: -
J gene: TRBJ2-5
CDR3 protein: CASSGAGETQYF
CDR3 DNA: TGTGCCAGCAGTGGAGCAGGGGAGACCCAGTACTTC

V gene: TRBV4-1
D gene: TRBD1
clone size: -
J gene: TRBJ2-1
CDR3 protein: CASSQGDRDNNEQFF
CDR3 DNA: TGCGCCAGCAGCCAAGGGGACAGGGACAACAATGAGCAGTTCTTC

V gene: TRBV24-1
D gene: TRBD2
clone size: -
J gene: TRBJ2-2
CDR3 protein: CATSDLHSGRADTGELFF
CDR3 DNA: TGTGCCACCAGTGATTTACATAGCGGGAGGGCCGACACCGGGGAGCTGTTTTTT

V gene: TRBV4-3
D gene: TRBD1
clone size: -
J gene: TRBJ1-1
CDR3 protein: CASSQDPQGGPTEAFF
CDR3 DNA: TGCGCCAGCAGCCAAGACCCCCAGGGGGGGCCCACTGAAGCTTTCTTT

V gene: TRBV7-9
D gene: -
clone size: -
J gene: TRBJ1-2
CDR3 protein: CASSLTGVSYGYTF
CDR3 DNA: TGTGCCAGCAGCTTGACAGGCGTTTCCTATGGCTACACCTTC

V gene: TRBV19
D gene: -
clone size: -
J gene: TRBJ2-1
CDR3 protein: CASSSSGGDNEQFF
CDR3 DNA: TGTGCCAGTAGTAGTTCCGGGGGTGACAATGAGCAGTTCTTC

V gene: TRBV11-1
D gene: -
clone size: -
J gene: TRBJ2-7
CDR3 protein: CASKLDSSYEQYF
CDR3 DNA: TGTGCCAGCAAGTTGGACAGTTCCTACGAGCAGTACTTC

V gene: TRBV3-1/TRBV3-2
D gene: -
clone size: few
J gene: TRBJ1-2
CDR3 protein: CASSQFRSGGKNGGYTF
CDR3 DNA: TGTGCCAGCAGCCAATTCCGGTCGGGCGGGAAAAATGGCGGCTACACCTTC

V gene: TRBV30
D gene: TRBD1
clone size: few
J gene: TRBJ1-1
CDR3 protein: CASKTPGGAEAFF
CDR3 DNA: TGTGCCTCGAAGACTCCAGGGGGCGCTGAAGCTTTCTTT

V gene: TRBV30
D gene: -
clone size: -
J gene: TRBJ2-1
CDR3 protein: CAWSGRGETQSPYNEQFF
CDR3 DNA: TGTGCCTGGAGTGGACGGGGCGAGACACAATCGCCCTACAATGAGCAGTTCTTC

V gene: TRBV5-4
D gene: TRBD1
clone size: once
J gene: TRBJ1-2
CDR3 protein: CASSIRTGDYTF
CDR3 DNA: TGTGCCAGCAGCATCCGGACAGGGGACTACACCTTC

V gene: TRBV5-4
D gene: -
clone size: -
J gene: TRBJ2-1
CDR3 protein: CASSLLLGADEQFF
CDR3 DNA: TGTGCCAGCAGCTTACTGTTAGGTGCCGATGAGCAGTTCTTC

V gene: TRBV6-2/TRBV6-3
D gene: -
clone size: -
J gene: TRBJ2-3
CDR3 protein: CASSYGIPTDTQYF
CDR3 DNA: TGTGCCAGCAGCTATGGGATTCCCACAGATACGCAGTATTTT

V gene: TRBV19
D gene: TRBD1
clone size: -
J gene: TRBJ2-5
CDR3 protein: CASSVGQGQETQYF
CDR3 DNA: TGTGCCAGTAGTGTTGGACAGGGCCAAGAGACCCAGTACTTC

V gene: TRBV5-5
D gene: TRBD1
clone size: few
J gene: TRBJ1-1
CDR3 protein: CASSPLTGGRTEAFF
CDR3 DNA: TGTGCCAGCAGCCCACTAACAGGGGGCCGGACTGAAGCTTTCTTT

V gene: TRBV9
D gene: TRBD2
clone size: -
J gene: TRBJ2-3
CDR3 protein: CASSPRAGGSTDTQYF
CDR3 DNA: TGTGCCAGCAGCCCCAGGGCGGGGGGGAGCACAGATACGCAGTATTTT

V gene: TRBV19
D gene: -
clone size: -
J gene: TRBJ1-2
CDR3 protein: CASSMLTGKGGYTF
CDR3 DNA: TGTGCCAGTAGTATGTTAACAGGGAAGGGTGGCTACACCTTC

V gene: TRBV15
D gene: -
clone size: -
J gene: TRBJ1-2
CDR3 protein: CATSRVGATPNYGYTF
CDR3 DNA: TGTGCCACCAGCAGAGTCGGGGCAACCCCTAACTATGGCTACACCTTC

V gene: TRBV4-3
D gene: -
clone size: once
J gene: TRBJ1-3
CDR3 protein: CASSAQTGRAGNTIYF
CDR3 DNA: TGCGCCAGCAGCGCACAAACAGGGAGAGCTGGAAACACCATATATTTT

V gene: TRBV16
D gene: TRBD2
clone size: -
J gene: TRBJ2-1
CDR3 protein: CASSLAGVKDNEQFF
CDR3 DNA: TGTGCCAGCAGCCTAGCGGGAGTAAAAGACAATGAGCAGTTCTTC

V gene: TRBV5-1
D gene: TRBD1
clone size: -
J gene: TRBJ1-6
CDR3 protein: CASSLDGQGGALHF
CDR3 DNA: TGCGCCAGCAGCTTGGACGGACAGGGGGGAGCCCTCCACTTT

V gene: TRBV18
D gene: TRBD1
clone size: -
J gene: TRBJ1-1
CDR3 protein: CASSRLTGVFTEAFF
CDR3 DNA: TGTGCCAGCTCACGATTGACAGGGGTTTTTACTGAAGCTTTCTTT

V gene: TRBV5-8
D gene: TRBD2
clone size: -
J gene: TRBJ2-7
CDR3 protein: CASSWAGTSGSYEQYF
CDR3 DNA: TGTGCCAGCAGCTGGGCCGGGACTAGCGGTTCCTACGAGCAGTACTTC

V gene: TRBV27
D gene: -
clone size: -
J gene: TRBJ2-2
CDR3 protein: CASSLWDTGELFF
CDR3 DNA: TGTGCCAGCAGTTTATGGGACACCGGGGAGCTGTTTTTT

V gene: TRBV28
D gene: -
clone size: -
J gene: TRBJ1-5
CDR3 protein: CASVSPGQPQHF
CDR3 DNA: TGTGCCAGCGTAAGCCCGGGTCAGCCCCAGCATTTT

V gene: TRBV12-5
D gene: TRBD1
clone size: -
J gene: TRBJ2-7
CDR3 protein: CASGLGGTGSYEQYF
CDR3 DNA: TGTGCTAGTGGTTTGGGGGGGACAGGCTCCTACGAGCAGTACTTC

V gene: TRBV9
D gene: -
clone size: -
J gene: TRBJ1-1
CDR3 protein: CASSPGAQVNTEAFF
CDR3 DNA: TGTGCCAGCAGCCCCGGGGCCCAGGTGAACACTGAAGCTTTCTTT

V gene: TRBV5-1
D gene: -
clone size: -
J gene: TRBJ2-5
CDR3 protein: CASSPGGRAIETQYF
CDR3 DNA: TGCGCCAGCAGCCCTGGCGGGCGGGCGATTGAGACCCAGTACTTC

V gene: TRBV7-8
D gene: -
clone size: -
J gene: TRBJ1-4
CDR3 protein: CASSLVTGGSNEKLFF
CDR3 DNA: TGTGCCAGCAGCTTAGTCACCGGGGGCAGTAATGAAAAACTGTTTTTT

V gene: TRBV19
D gene: TRBD1
clone size: -
J gene: TRBJ1-5
CDR3 protein: CASSIQGASNQPQHF
CDR3 DNA: TGTGCCAGTAGTATACAGGGGGCAAGCAATCAGCCCCAGCATTTT

V gene: TRBV11-3
D gene: -
clone size: -
J gene: TRBJ2-1
CDR3 protein: CASSLGSYNEQFF
CDR3 DNA: TGTGCCAGCAGCTTAGGCTCCTACAATGAGCAGTTCTTC

V gene: TRBV7-2
D gene: TRBD1
clone size: -
J gene: TRBJ2-5
CDR3 protein: CASSVGTGVKETQYF
CDR3 DNA: TGTGCCAGCAGCGTCGGGACAGGGGTTAAAGAGACCCAGTACTTC

V gene: TRBV3-1/TRBV3-2
D gene: -
clone size: -
J gene: TRBJ1-2
CDR3 protein: CASSQDTGTYGYTF
CDR3 DNA: TGTGCCAGCAGCCAAGATACAGGTACCTATGGCTACACCTTC

V gene: TRBV6-2/TRBV6-3
D gene: -
clone size: few
J gene: TRBJ2-2
CDR3 protein: CASSPGQGKPGELFF
CDR3 DNA: TGTGCCAGCAGCCCAGGACAAGGGAAACCCGGGGAGCTGTTTTTT

V gene: TRBV20-1
D gene: -
clone size: few
J gene: TRBJ2-1
CDR3 protein: CSATPTGEQFF
CDR3 DNA: TGCAGTGCTACCCCGACGGGCGAGCAGTTCTTC

V gene: TRBV6-1
D gene: -
clone size: -
J gene: TRBJ1-5
CDR3 protein: CASSEAASDITQPQHF
CDR3 DNA: TGTGCCAGCAGTGAAGCTGCCTCAGATATCACTCAGCCCCAGCATTTT

V gene: TRBV2
D gene: TRBD2
clone size: -
J gene: TRBJ2-1
CDR3 protein: CASSNGLAGFNEQFF
CDR3 DNA: TGTGCCAGCAGTAATGGACTAGCGGGGTTCAATGAGCAGTTCTTC

V gene: TRBV4-1
D gene: -
clone size: -
J gene: TRBJ2-7
CDR3 protein: CASSQAPALEQYF
CDR3 DNA: TGCGCCAGCAGCCAAGCCCCGGCTCTCGAGCAGTACTTC

V gene: TRBV15
D gene: -
clone size: -
J gene: TRBJ1-5
CDR3 protein: CATSRDRSGVGNQPQHF
CDR3 DNA: TGTGCCACCAGCAGAGACCGCTCCGGTGTGGGCAATCAGCCCCAGCATTTT

V gene: TRBV10-3
D gene: TRBD1
clone size: -
J gene: TRBJ2-1
CDR3 protein: CAIRPGTGTGEQFF
CDR3 DNA: TGTGCCATCAGACCCGGGACAGGGACGGGTGAGCAGTTCTTC

V gene: TRBV5-1
D gene: TRBD2
clone size: -
J gene: TRBJ2-1
CDR3 protein: CASRERGTYNEQFF
CDR3 DNA: TGCGCCAGCAGGGAGCGGGGAACCTACAATGAGCAGTTCTTC

V gene: TRBV5-1
D gene: TRBD1
clone size: -
J gene: TRBJ2-1
CDR3 protein: CASSPIYRGSSYNEQFF
CDR3 DNA: TGCGCCAGCAGCCCCATCTACAGGGGTAGCTCCTACAATGAGCAGTTCTTC